Described below is a single T cell receptor (beta chain) sequence and its context. Original handling: Estimates of nucleated cell counts were drawn from the amplification of reference gene primers. Libraries were prepared by immunoSEQ multiplex PCR; TCRdb keeps only in-frame clonotypes and omits some of them. From that table come the V and J calls and clone size; the DNA was used to work out D and trimming. This table holds around 100,000 clones, approximately 69% found once. This specimen comes from a study of blood T cell repertoires in COVID-19. Whole-study context: Whether acute or convalescent, the COVID-19 samples came from the United States, Italy and Spain. PBMCs, B-cell-depleted T cells, or T cells provided the cDNA or gDNA that made up the material.

V was trimmed by 5 bases and J by 3 bases, leaving 8 bases between them. Germline V gene lookup returns CDR1 LGHDT and CDR2 YNNKEL (reference sequence). The CDR3 loop spans 13 amino acids. The sample was peripheral blood. This TCR came from a man older than 75 with acute or convalescent COVID-19. V usage is TRBV3-1 (or the pseudogene TRBV3-2) and J usage is TRBJ2-1; D is possibly TRBD2 (6 bases). CDR3: CASSLGLYNEQFF. CDR3 nucleotides: TGTGCCAGCAGCTTGGGACTCTACAATGAGCAGTTCTTC.